The T cell receptor (beta chain) described here comes from a study of blood T cell repertoires in COVID-19. Study-wide background: Material from acute and convalescent COVID-19 was sourced from the United States, Italy and Spain. T cells, B-cell-depleted T cells, or PBMCs supplied cDNA or gDNA.

Germline-derived CDR1 and CDR2 are SGHRS and YFSETQ. CDR3 size: 13 residues. Losses at the gene ends were 5 bases for V and 4 bases for J; bases not matched to a gene: 5. Original methodology: The authors estimated nucleated cell counts from reference gene primer amplification. Profiling relied on immunoSEQ multiplex PCR, and the TCRdb table lists in-frame clones only, not all of them. Clone size and the V and J calls come from that table; the DNA yielded D and trimming. This sample yields a few hundred thousand clones, of which 70% to 90% are seen a single time; around 2.2% belongs to the top ten. The rearrangement joins TRBV5-1 to TRBJ1-2; 7 nucleotides line up with TRBD1. Sequenced input: peripheral blood. This clonotype was obtained from a man aged 25 to 40 who had recovered from COVID-19. DNA of the CDR3: TGCGCCAGCAGATGGACAGGTCTCTATGGCTACACCTTC. It is translated as CASRWTGLYGYTF. Filled out from reference TRBV5-1 and TRBJ1-2, the complete variable domain reads KAGVTQTPRYLIKTRGQQVTLSCSPISGHRSVSWYQQTPGQGLQFLFEYFSETQRNKGNFPGRFSGRQFSNSRSEMNVSTLELGDSALYLCASRWTGLYGYTFGSGTRLTVV.